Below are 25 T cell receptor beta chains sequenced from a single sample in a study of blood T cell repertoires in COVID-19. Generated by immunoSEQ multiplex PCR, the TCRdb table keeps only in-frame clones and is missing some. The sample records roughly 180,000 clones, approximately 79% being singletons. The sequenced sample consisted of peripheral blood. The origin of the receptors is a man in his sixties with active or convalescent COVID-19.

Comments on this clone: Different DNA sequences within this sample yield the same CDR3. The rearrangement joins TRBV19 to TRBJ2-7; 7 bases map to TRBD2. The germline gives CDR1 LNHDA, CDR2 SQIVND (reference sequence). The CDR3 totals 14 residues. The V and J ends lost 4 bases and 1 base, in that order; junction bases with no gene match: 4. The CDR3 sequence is CASSTAGLSYEQYF. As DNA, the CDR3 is TGTGCCAGTAGTACGGCGGGACTATCCTACGAGCAGTACTTC.

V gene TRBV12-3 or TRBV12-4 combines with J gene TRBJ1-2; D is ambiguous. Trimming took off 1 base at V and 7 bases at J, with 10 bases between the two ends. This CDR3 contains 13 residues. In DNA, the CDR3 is TGTGCCAGCAGTTTAGGGGCACAGAGTGGCTACACCTTC. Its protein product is CASSLGAQSGYTF.

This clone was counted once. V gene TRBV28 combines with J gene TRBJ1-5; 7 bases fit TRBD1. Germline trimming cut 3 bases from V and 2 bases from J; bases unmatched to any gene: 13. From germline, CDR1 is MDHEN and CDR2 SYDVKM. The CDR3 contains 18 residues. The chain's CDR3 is CASSFRYRGRGGNQPQHF. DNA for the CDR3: TGTGCCAGCAGTTTCAGGTATAGGGGGCGAGGCGGCAATCAGCCCCAGCATTTT.

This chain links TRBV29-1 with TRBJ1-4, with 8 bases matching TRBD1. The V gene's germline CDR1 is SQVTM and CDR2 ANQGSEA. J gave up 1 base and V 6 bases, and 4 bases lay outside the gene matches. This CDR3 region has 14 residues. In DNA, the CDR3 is TGCAGCGTATTGGACAGGGAAACTAATGAAAAACTGTTTTTT. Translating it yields CSVLDRETNEKLFF. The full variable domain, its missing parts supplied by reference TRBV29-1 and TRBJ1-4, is SAVISQKPSRDICQRGTSLTIQCQVDSQVTMMFWYRQQPGQSLTLIATANQGSEATYESGFVIDKFPISRPNLTFSTLTVSNMSPEDSSIYLCSVLDRETNEKLFFGSGTQLSVL.

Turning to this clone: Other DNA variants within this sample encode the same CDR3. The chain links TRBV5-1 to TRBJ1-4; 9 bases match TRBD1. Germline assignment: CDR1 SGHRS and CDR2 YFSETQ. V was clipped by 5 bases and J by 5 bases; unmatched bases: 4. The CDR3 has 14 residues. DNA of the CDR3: TGCGCCAGCAGTTCCGGGACAGGGAATGAAAAACTGTTTTTT. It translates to CASSSGTGNEKLFF.

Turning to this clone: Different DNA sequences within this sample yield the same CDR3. The CDR3 DNA reads as TGTGCCAGCAGCCCGGACAGGGGCTATGGCTACACCTTC. Translation: CASSPDRGYGYTF. The rearrangement joins TRBV7-3 to TRBJ1-2; TRBD1 matches at 9 bases. Germline V gives CDR1 SGHTA, CDR2 FQGTGA. This CDR3 has 13 residues. V lost 5 bases to trimming and J lost 4 bases; unmatched junction nucleotides: 2.

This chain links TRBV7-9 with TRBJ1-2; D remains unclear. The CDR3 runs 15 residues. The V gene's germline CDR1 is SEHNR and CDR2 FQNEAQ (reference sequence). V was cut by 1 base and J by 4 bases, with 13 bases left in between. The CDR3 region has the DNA TGTGCCAGCAGCTTAGGAGAGGATCCTCTCTATGGCTACACCTTC. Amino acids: CASSLGEDPLYGYTF.

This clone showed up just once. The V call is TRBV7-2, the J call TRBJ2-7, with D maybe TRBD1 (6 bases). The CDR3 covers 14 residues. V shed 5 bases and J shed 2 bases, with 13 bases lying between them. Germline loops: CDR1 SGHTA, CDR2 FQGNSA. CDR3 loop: CASSQLQGTYEQYF. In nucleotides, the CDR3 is TGTGCCAGCAGCCAATTACAGGGAACCTACGAGCAGTACTTC. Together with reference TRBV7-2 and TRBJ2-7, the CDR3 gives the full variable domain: GAGVSQSPSNKVTEKGKDVELRCDPISGHTALYWYRQSLGQGLEFLIYFQGNSAPDKSGLPSDRFSAERTGGSVSTLTIQRTQQEDSAVYLCASSQLQGTYEQYFGPGTRLTVT.

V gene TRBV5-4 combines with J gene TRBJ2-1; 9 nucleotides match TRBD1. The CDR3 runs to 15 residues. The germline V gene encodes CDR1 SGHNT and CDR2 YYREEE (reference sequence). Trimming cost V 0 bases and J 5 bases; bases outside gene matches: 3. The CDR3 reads CASSLADRGDNEQFF. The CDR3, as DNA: TGTGCCAGCAGCTTGGCTGACAGGGGGGACAATGAGCAGTTCTTC.

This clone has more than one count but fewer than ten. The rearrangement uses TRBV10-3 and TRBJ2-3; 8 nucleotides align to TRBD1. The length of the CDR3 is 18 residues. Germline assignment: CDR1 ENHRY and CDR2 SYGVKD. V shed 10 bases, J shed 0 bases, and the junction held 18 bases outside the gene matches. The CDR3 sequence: CATTGQGMILASTDTQYF. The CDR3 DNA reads TGTGCCACCACCGGACAGGGAATGATCCTGGCTAGCACAGATACGCAGTATTTT.

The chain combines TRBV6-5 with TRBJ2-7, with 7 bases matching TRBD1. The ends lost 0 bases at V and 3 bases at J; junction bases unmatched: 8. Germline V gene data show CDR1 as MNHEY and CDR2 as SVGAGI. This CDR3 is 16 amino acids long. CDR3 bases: TGTGCCAGCAGTTACTCTGGGGACAGACCTATCTACGAGCAGTACTTC. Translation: CASSYSGDRPIYEQYF.

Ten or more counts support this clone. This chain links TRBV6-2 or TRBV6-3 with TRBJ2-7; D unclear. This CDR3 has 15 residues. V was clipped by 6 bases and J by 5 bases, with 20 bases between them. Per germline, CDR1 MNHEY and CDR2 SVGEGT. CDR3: CASSAYLIGSHEQYF. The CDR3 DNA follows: TGTGCCAGCAGCGCATACTTGATCGGTTCCCACGAGCAGTACTTC.

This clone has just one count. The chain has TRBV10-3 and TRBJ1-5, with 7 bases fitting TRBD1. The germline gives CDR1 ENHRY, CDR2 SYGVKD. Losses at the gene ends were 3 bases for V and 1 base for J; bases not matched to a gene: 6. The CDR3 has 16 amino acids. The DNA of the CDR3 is TGTGCCATCAGTGAAGAGGGACAGCCCAGCAATCAGCCCCAGCATTTT. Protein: CAISEEGQPSNQPQHF.

CDR3 sequence: CASSNSRVGNTEAFF. The CDR3 bases are TGTGCCAGCAGCAACTCCCGGGTGGGGAACACTGAAGCTTTCTTT. The chain couples TRBV21-1 to TRBJ1-1. TRBV21-1 is a pseudogene locus. The CDR3 has 15 residues.

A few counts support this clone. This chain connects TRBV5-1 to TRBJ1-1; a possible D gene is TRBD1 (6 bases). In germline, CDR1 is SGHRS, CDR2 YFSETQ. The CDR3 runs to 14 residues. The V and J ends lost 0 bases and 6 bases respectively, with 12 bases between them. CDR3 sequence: CASSLDRASAEAFF. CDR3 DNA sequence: TGCGCCAGCAGCTTGGACAGGGCTTCGGCTGAAGCTTTCTTT.

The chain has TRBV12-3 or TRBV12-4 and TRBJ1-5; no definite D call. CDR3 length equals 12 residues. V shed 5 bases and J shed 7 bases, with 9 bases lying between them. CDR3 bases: TGTGCCAGCAGTCCCCCCGAGCAGCCCCAGCATTTT. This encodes CASSPPEQPQHF.

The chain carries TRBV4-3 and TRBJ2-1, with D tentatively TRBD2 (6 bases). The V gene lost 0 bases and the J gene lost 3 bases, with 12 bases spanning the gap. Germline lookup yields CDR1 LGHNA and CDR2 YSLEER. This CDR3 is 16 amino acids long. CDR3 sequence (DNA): TGCGCCAGCAGCCAAGATACGACTAGGGGCTACAATGAGCAGTTCTTC. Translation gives CASSQDTTRGYNEQFF.

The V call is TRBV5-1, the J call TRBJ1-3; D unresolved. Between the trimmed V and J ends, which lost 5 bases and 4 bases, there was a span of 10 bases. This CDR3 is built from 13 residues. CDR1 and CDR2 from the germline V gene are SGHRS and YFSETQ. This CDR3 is CASSPGGGNTIYF. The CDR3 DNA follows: TGCGCCAGCAGTCCCGGAGGGGGAAACACCATATATTTT.

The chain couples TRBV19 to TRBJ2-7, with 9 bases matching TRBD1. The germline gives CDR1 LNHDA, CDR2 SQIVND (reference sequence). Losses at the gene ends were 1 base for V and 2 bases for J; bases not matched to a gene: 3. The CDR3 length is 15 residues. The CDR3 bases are TGTGCCAGTAGTATAGCACAGGGGGCTGCCTACGAGCAGTACTTC. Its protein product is CASSIAQGAAYEQYF.

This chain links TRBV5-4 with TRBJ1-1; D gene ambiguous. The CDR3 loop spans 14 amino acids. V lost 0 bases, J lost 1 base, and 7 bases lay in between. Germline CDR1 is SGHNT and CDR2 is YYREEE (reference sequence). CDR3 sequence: CASSLAGRNTEAFF. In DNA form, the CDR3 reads TGTGCCAGCAGCTTGGCCGGGAGGAACACTGAAGCTTTCTTT.

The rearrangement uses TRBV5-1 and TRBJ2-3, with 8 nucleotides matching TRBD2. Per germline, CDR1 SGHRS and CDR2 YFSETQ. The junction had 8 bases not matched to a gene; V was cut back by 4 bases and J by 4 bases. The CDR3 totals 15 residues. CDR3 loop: CASSSPRGEADTQYF. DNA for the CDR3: TGCGCCAGCAGCAGCCCGCGGGGGGAAGCAGATACGCAGTATTTT.

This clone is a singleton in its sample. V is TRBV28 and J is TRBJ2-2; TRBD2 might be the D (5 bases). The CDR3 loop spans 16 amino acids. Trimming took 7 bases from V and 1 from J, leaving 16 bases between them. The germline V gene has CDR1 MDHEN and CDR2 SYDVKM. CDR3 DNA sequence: TGTGCCAGCACCAAAGGAGGTGCAGGGAACACCGGGGAGCTGTTTTTT. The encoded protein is CASTKGGAGNTGELFF.

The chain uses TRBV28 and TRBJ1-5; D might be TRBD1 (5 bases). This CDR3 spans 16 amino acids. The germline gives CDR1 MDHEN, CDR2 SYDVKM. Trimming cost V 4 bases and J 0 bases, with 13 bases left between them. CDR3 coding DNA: TGTGCCAGCAGTTCCCACGGGGGAGATAGCAATCAGCCCCAGCATTTT. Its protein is CASSSHGGDSNQPQHF. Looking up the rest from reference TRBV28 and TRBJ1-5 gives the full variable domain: DVKVTQSSRYLVKRTGEKVFLECVQDMDHENMFWYRQDPGLGLRLIYFSYDVKMKEKGDIPEGYSVSREKKERFSLILESASTNQTSMYLCASSSHGGDSNQPQHFGDGTRLSIL.

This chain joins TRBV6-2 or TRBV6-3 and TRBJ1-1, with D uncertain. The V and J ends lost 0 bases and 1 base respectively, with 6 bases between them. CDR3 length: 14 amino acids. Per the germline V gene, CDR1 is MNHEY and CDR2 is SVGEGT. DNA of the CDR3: TGTGCCAGCAGTTACTCACGACAGAACACTGAAGCTTTCTTT. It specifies CASSYSRQNTEAFF.

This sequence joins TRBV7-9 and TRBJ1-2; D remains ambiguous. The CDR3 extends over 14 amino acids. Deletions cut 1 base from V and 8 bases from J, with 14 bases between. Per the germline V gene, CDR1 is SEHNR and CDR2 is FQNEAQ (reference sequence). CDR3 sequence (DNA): TGTGCCAGCAGCTTAGGCGCGCGGGGTAGGGGCTACACCTTC. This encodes CASSLGARGRGYTF.